This TCR beta chain emerged from a study of blood T cells in healthy people across ages. Of note for this clonotype: What it binds is not known. Compared with germline, one end of the junction differs, possibly owing to a read error.

The CDR3 sequence is 11 residues long. The study, taken as a whole, reports: Researchers report that TCR beta diversity correlated strongly with naive T cell percentage. Unsorted PBMCs blocked a conclusive comparison of naive and antigen-experienced cells.

Then a second PCR, running roughly 7 to 11 cycles, was carried out with a sample-barcoded 5' primer and a J-beta primer mix. TCRdb passed the 5' RACE reads through MiXCR, listing each CDR3 protein once. Of over 1.5 million distinct CDR3 sequences listed, less than 50% are singletons. Sequencing was performed on blood. The TCR sequence derives from a woman aged 40 to 50 in good health. The J gene is TRBJ2-1, the V gene TRBV12-3 or TRBV12-4; D not certain. The CDR3, as DNA: TGTACCAGCAGTTTACCCCGTGAGCAGTTCTTC. Translating it yields CTSSLPREQFF.